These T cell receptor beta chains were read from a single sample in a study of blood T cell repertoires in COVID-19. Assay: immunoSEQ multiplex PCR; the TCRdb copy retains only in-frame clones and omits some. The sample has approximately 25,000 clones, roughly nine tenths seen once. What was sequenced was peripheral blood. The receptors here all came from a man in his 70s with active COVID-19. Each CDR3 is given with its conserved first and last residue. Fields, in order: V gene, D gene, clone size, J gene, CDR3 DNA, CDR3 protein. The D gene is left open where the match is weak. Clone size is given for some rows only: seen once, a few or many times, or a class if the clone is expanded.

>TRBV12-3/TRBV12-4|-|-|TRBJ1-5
TGTGCCAGCAGGGGAGGGCTCAATCAGCCCCAGCATTTT
CASRGGLNQPQHF
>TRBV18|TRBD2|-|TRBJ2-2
TGTGCCAGCTCACCGGGGGGGATCTCCGGCACCGGGGAGCTGTTTTTT
CASSPGGISGTGELFF
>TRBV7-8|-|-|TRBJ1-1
TGTGCCAGCAGCATAAGGGGGGGTCCTGAAGCTTTCTTT
CASSIRGGPEAFF
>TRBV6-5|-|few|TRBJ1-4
TGTGCCAGCAGATATAGCGGAGCAACTAATGAAAAACTGTTTTTT
CASRYSGATNEKLFF
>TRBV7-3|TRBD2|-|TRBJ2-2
TGTGCCAGCAGCCCCCAGCTAGCGGGAGTCGGGGAGCTGTTTTTT
CASSPQLAGVGELFF
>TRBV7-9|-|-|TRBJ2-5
TGTGCCAGCAGCTCCCTCTCAGCCCGGGGAGGCCAAGAGACCCAGTACTTC
CASSSLSARGGQETQYF
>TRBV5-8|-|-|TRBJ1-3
TGTGCCAGCAGCTTGGCCGGGTTCTCTGGAAACACCATATATTTT
CASSLAGFSGNTIYF
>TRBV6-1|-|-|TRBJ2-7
TGTGCCAGCAGTGAAGCGGGGGCGGGAGTTATTGTAGGGCAGTACTTC
CASSEAGAGVIVGQYF
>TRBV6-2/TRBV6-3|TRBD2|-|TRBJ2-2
TGTGCCAGCAGTACCCGACTAGCGGGCCCCACCGGGGAGCTGTTTTTT
CASSTRLAGPTGELFF
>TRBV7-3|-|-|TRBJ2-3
TGTGCCAGCAGCTTAAGCGCAGATACGCAGTATTTT
CASSLSADTQYF
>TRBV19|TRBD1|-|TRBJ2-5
TGTGCCAGTAGTCACAGGGGTGGAGAGACCCAGTACTTC
CASSHRGGETQYF
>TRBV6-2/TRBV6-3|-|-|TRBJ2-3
TGTGCCAGCAGTCGGGCTAGCGTCACAGATACGCAGTATTTT
CASSRASVTDTQYF
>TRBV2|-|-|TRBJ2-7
TGTGCCAGCAGTGAATTGTTACAGTCCTACGAGCAGTACTTC
CASSELLQSYEQYF
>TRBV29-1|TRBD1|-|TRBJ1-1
TGCAGCGTTGGACAGGGGTGGAACACTGAAGCTTTCTTT
CSVGQGWNTEAFF
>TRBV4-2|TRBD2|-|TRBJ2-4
TGTGCCAGCAGCGCCGGTGGGGGGCTAGCGGGAGGAGGGAACATTCAGTACTTC
CASSAGGGLAGGGNIQYF
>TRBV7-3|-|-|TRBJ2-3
TGTGCCAGCAGCTTAAAGGGCGGGGATACGCAGTATTTT
CASSLKGGDTQYF
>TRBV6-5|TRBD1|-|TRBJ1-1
TGTGCCAGCAGTATGCGACAGGGTCGGACTGAAGCTTTCTTT
CASSMRQGRTEAFF
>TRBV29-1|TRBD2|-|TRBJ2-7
TGCAGCGTTGGGACCTCGGGGAGGGGTTACGAGCAGTACTTC
CSVGTSGRGYEQYF
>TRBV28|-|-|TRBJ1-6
TGTGCCAGCACCCTGATCGCGCATCATAATTCACCCCTCCACTTT
CASTLIAHHNSPLHF
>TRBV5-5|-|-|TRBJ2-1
TGTGCCAGCAGCTTGTCACTAGCACCATACAATGAGCAGTTCTTC
CASSLSLAPYNEQFF
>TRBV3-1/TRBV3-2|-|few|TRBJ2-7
TGTGCCAGCAGCCCGAACACCTACGAGCAGTACTTC
CASSPNTYEQYF
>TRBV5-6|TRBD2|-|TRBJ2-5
TGTGCCAGCAGGTGGTGGAGCGGGGGGGTTCAAGAGACCCAGTACTTC
CASRWWSGGVQETQYF
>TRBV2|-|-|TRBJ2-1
TGTGCCAGCAGTGGGTCCGGGACAATGAGACAGTTCTTC
CASSGSGTMRQFF
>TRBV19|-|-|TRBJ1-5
TGTGCCAGTAGACCCAGGGGTGGGAACAATCAGCCCCAGCATTTT
CASRPRGGNNQPQHF
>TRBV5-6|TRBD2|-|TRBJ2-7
TGTGCCAGCAGCTTGGGGGCGGGAGTTGGATACGAGCAGTACTTC
CASSLGAGVGYEQYF
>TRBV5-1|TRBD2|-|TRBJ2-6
TGCGCCAGCAGCTTGGCTCACGGGACTAGCGGTGTTGGGGCCAACGTCCTGACTTTC
CASSLAHGTSGVGANVLTF
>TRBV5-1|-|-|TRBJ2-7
TGCGCCAGCAGCTTGGAGGGGTCCTACGAGCAGTACTTC
CASSLEGSYEQYF
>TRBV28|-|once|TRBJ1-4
TGTGCCAGCAGCCGGAGAGCAACTAATGAAAAACTGTTTTTT
CASSRRATNEKLFF
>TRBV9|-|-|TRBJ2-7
TGTGCCAGCAGCGGGTTTAGCGGAGGAATCCACGAGCAGTACTTC
CASSGFSGGIHEQYF
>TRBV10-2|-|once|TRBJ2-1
TGCGCCAGCTCACCGGGTCCCGGGGAAAATGAGCAGTTCTTC
CASSPGPGENEQFF
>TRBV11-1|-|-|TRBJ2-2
TGTGCCAGCAGCCCGTTACTCAACACCGGGGAGCTGTTTTTT
CASSPLLNTGELFF
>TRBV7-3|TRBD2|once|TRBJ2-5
TGTGCCAGCAGCTTGACTAGCGGGGGTGGGGAGACCCAGTACTTC
CASSLTSGGGETQYF
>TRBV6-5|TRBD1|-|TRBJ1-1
TGTGCCAGCAGTTACTCGCTAGGACAGGGGACGTCGGGAGCTTTCTTT
CASSYSLGQGTSGAFF
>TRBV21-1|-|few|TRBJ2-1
TGTGCCAGCAGCAAAGCGGAGTGGGGGGTTTACAATGAGCAGTTCTTC
CASSKAEWGVYNEQFF
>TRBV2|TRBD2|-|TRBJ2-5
TGTGCCAGCAGCCCCAGCGGGAGCCGTTTCTTGTACCAAGAGACCCAGTACTTC
CASSPSGSRFLYQETQYF
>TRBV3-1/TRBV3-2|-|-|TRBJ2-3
TGTGCCAGCAGCCAAGATTTACAGAGTATGACAGATACGCAGTATTTT
CASSQDLQSMTDTQYF
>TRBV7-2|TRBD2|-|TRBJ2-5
TGTGCCAGCAGCTCCCAAGCGGGGGGGTACCAAGAGACCCAGTACTTC
CASSSQAGGYQETQYF
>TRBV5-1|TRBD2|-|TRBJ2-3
TGCGCCAGCAGGCCCCCGACGGCGGGAGGGGCAGATACGCAGTATTTT
CASRPPTAGGADTQYF
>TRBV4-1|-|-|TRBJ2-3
TGCGCCAGCAGATCCGTCGGTGCGGCGGCTCCCCCGGGCACAGATACGCAGTATTTT
CASRSVGAAAPPGTDTQYF
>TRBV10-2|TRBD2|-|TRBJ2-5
TGCGCCAGCAGTGGCGGGGGGGCCTCAGGCCAAGAGACCCAGTACTTC
CASSGGGASGQETQYF
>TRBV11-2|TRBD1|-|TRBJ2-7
TGTGCCAGCAGCTTAGAGCGGACAGGGCTCGAGCAGTACTTC
CASSLERTGLEQYF
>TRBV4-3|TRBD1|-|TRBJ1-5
TGCGCCAGCAGCCGCGCCAGGGGGCAGCCCCAGCATTTT
CASSRARGQPQHF
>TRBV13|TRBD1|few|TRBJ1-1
TGTGCCAGCAGCCAGCCGGGACAGGGACCCACTGAAGCTTTCTTT
CASSQPGQGPTEAFF
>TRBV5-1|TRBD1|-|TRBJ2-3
TGCGCCAGCCGCCGGGACAGTTCCACAGATACGCAGTATTTT
CASRRDSSTDTQYF
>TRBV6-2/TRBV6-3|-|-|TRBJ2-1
TGTGCCAGCAGTACGCACGGGGAGCAGTTCTTC
CASSTHGEQFF
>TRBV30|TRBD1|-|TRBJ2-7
TGTGCCTGGAGTCGGGACAGGACGTCTTACGAGCAGTACTTC
CAWSRDRTSYEQYF
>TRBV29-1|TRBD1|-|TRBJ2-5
TGCAGCGTTACAGGGGGTATAGAGACCCAGTACTTC
CSVTGGIETQYF